This T cell receptor (beta chain) was recorded in a study of blood T cell repertoires in COVID-19. Produced via immunoSEQ multiplex PCR; TCRdb's table is partial and in-frame only. The table includes 400,000 to 500,000 clones, 88% detected once. Participants' own reports of clinical history determined their cohort assignment. Germline V gene lookup returns CDR1 GTSNPN and CDR2 SVGIG (reference sequence). Trimming left V 3 bases short and J 0 bases short, with 15 bases between. The CDR3 spans 16 residues. This clone was counted once. The gene calls are TRBV30 and TRBJ1-3, with D hard to call. This TCR derives from a woman aged 40 to 50 who had recovered from COVID-19. The sequenced material came from PBMCs or T cells enriched from blood (not recorded which). DNA of the CDR3: TGTGCCTGGAGGGGCATCTGGCCAGGCTCTGGAAACACCATATATTTT. It translates to CAWRGIWPGSGNTIYF.